The TCR beta chain under discussion was sequenced for a study of blood T cell repertoires in COVID-19. Study in general: From T cells, B-cell-depleted T cells, or PBMCs came the material, which was cDNA or gDNA.

The assay was immunoSEQ multiplex PCR, and TCRdb's table has in-frame clones only and misses some. The repertoire holds about 220,000 clones, with around 84% as singletons. Trimming removed 1 base from V and 2 bases from J, with 9 bases in between. The CDR3 is made up of 14 amino acids. From germline, CDR1 is LGHDT and CDR2 YNNKEL (reference sequence). The sample was peripheral blood. The TCR comes from a woman in her sixties who had recovered from COVID-19. V usage is TRBV3-1 (or the pseudogene TRBV3-2) and J usage is TRBJ2-7; D not certain. CDR3 nucleotide sequence: TGTGCCAGCAGCCAAGTCCCAGGAACCTACGAGCAGTACTTC. Translation: CASSQVPGTYEQYF.